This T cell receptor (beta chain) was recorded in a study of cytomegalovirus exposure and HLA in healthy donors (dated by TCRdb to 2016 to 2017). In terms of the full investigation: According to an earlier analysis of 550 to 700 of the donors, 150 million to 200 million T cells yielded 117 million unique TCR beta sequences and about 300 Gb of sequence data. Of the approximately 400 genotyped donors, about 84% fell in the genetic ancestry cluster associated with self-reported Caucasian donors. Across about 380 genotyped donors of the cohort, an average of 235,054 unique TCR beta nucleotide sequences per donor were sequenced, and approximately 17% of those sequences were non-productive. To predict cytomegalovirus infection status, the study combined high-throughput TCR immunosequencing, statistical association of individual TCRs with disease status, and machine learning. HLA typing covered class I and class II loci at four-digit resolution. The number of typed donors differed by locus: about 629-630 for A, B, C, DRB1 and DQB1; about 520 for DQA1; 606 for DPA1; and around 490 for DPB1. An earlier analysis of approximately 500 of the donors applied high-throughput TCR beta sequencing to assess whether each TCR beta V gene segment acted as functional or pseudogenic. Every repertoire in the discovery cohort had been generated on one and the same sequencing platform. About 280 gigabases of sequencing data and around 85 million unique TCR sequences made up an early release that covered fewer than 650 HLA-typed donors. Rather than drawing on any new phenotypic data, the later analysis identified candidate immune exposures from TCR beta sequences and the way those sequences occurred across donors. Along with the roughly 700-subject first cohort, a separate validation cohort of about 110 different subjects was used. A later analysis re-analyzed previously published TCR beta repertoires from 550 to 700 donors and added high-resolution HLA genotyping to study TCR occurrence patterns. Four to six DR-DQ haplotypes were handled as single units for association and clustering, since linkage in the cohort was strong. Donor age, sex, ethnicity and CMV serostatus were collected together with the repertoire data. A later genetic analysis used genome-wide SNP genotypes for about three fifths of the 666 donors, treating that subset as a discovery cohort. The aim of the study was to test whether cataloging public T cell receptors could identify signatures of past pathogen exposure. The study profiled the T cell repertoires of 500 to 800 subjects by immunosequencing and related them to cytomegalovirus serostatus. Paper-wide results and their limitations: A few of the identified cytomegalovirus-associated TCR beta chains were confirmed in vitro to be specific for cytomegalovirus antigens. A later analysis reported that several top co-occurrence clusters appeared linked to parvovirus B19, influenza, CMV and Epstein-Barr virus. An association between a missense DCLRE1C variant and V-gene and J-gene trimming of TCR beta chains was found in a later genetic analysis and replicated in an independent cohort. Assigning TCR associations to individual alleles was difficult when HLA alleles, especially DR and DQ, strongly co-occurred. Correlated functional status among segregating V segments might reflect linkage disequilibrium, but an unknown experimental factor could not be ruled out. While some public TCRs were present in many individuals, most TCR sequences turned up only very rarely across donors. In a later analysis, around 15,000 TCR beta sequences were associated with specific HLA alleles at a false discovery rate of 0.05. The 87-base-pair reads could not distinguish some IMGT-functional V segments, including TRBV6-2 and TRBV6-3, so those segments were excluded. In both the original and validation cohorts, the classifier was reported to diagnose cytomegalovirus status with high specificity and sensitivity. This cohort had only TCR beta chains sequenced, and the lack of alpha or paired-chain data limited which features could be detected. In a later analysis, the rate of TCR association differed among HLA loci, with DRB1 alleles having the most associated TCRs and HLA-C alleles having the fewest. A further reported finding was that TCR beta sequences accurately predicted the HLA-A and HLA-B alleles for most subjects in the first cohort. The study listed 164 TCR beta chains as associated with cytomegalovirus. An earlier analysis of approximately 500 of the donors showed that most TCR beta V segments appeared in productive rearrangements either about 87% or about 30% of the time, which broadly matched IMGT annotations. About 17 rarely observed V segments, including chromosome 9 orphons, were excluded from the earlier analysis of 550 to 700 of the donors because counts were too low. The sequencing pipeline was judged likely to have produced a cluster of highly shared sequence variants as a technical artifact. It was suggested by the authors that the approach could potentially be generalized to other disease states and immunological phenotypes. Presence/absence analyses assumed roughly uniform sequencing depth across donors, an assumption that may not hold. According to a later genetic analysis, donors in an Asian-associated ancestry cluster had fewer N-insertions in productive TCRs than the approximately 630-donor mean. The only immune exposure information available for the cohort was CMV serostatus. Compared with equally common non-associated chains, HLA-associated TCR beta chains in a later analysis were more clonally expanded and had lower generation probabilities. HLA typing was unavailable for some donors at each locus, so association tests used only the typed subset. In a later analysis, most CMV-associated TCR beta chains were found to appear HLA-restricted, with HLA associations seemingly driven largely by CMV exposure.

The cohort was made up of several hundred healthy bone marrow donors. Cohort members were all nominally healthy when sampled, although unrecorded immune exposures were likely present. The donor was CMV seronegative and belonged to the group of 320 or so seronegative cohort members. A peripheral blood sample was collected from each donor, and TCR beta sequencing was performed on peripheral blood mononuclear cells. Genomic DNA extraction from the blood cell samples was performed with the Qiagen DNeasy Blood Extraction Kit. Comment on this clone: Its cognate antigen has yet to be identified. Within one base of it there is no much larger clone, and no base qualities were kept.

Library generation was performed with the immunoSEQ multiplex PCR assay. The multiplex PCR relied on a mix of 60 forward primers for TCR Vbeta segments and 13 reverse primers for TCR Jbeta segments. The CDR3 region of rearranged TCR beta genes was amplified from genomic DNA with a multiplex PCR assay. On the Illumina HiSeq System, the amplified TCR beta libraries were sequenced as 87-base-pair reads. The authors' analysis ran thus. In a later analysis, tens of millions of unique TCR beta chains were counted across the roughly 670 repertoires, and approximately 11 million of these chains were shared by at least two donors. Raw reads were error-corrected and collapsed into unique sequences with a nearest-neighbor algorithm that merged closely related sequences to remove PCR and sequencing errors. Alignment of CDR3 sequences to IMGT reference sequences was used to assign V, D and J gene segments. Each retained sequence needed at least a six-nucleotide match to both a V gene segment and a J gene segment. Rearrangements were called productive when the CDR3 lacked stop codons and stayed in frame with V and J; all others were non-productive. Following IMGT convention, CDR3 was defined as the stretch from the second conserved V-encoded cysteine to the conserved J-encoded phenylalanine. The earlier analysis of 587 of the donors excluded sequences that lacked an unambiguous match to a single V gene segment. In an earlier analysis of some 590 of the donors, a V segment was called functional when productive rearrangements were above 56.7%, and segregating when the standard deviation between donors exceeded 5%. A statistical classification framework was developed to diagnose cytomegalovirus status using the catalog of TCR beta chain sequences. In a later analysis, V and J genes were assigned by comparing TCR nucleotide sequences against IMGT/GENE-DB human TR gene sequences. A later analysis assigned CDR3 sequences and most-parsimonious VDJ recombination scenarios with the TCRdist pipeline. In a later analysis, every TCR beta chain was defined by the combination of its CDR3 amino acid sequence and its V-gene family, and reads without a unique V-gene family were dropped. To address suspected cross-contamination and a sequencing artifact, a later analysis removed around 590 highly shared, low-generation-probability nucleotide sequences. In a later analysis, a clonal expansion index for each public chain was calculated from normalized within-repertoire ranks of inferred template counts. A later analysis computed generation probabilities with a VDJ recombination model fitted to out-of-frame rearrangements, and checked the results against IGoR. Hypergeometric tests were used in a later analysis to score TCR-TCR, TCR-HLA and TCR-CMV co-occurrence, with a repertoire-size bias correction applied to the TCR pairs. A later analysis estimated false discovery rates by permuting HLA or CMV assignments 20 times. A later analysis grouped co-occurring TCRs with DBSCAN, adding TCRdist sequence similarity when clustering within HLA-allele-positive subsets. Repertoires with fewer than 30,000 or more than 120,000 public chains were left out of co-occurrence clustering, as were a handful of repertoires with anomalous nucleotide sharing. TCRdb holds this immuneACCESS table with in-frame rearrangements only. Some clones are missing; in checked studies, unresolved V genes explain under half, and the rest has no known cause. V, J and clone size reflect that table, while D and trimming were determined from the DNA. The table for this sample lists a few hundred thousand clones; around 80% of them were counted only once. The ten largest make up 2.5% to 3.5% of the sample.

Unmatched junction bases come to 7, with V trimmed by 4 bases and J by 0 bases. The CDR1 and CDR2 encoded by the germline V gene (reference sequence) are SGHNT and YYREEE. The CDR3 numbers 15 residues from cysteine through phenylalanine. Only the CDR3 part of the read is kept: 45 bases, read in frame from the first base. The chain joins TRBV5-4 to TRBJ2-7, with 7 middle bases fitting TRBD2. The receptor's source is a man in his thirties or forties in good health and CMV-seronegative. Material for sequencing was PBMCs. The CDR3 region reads CASSKDGGGSYEQYF. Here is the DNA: TGTGCCAGCAGCAAAGATGGGGGGGGCTCCTACGAGCAGTACTTC.